The rows below give T cell receptor beta chains drawn from one sample of a study of CD39 and CD103 CD8 tumor-infiltrating T cells. Only in-frame clones appear in the TCRdb table, and some are missing; sequencing was by immunoSEQ multiplex PCR. The sample has about 1,000 clones; 30% to 45% are singletons. Sequences were obtained from CD39- CD103- CD8+ T cells sorted from the tumor. Source of these receptors: a human donor with melanoma. The CDR3 runs from the conserved cysteine through the conserved F or W. Each record gives: CDR3 DNA, CDR3 protein, D gene, J gene, clone size, V gene. The D gene is left open where the match is weak. Part of the rows lack a size; the others show once, few, many or a class for expanded clones.

TGTGCCAGCAGTCAGTATGAAAAACTGTTTTTT | CASSQYEKLFF | . | TRBJ1-4 | large | TRBV28
TGTGCCAGCAGACCTGCGCGACTAGCGGGCTTTACCTACGAGCAGTACTTC | CASRPARLAGFTYEQYF | . | TRBJ2-7 | . | TRBV21-1
TGTGCCAGCAGCTTAAATGCGGGGGACAATGAGCAGTTCTTC | CASSLNAGDNEQFF | TRBD2 | TRBJ2-1 | large | TRBV7-9
TGTGCCAGCAGCTTAGGACAGACAAGCGATGAGCAGTTCTTC | CASSLGQTSDEQFF | . | TRBJ2-1 | medium-sized | TRBV11-3
TGTGCCAGCAGCTTAGCCACAGGGGCTCCTTTCGAGCAGTACTTC | CASSLATGAPFEQYF | TRBD1 | TRBJ2-7 | . | TRBV11-3
TGTGCCAGCAGCTTAGATCCCGGGGGGCCTGGGTGGGAGCAGTACTTC | CASSLDPGGPGWEQYF | . | TRBJ2-7 | few | TRBV11-2
TGTGCCAGCAGCTTAGGGGTTAGTCAGCCCCAGCATTTT | CASSLGVSQPQHF | . | TRBJ1-5 | few | TRBV7-2
TGTGCCAGCAGCCAACGACAGGTGGGCGAGGCTTTCTTT | CASSQRQVGEAFF | . | TRBJ1-1 | . | TRBV5-5
TGTGCCAGCAGCTTGGCTGAGACAGGGGGGAGTGAGCCCCAGCATTTT | CASSLAETGGSEPQHF | TRBD1 | TRBJ1-5 | large | TRBV5-6
TGTGCCAGCAGTTCACAGGGGTACAATGAGCAGTTCTTC | CASSSQGYNEQFF | TRBD1 | TRBJ2-1 | medium-sized | TRBV28
TGTGCCAGCAGCTTAGCATCGGGCTACGAGCAGTACTTC | CASSLASGYEQYF | . | TRBJ2-7 | . | TRBV11-2
TGTGCCAGCAGCTTCGGGACAGGGATATACGAGCAGTACTTC | CASSFGTGIYEQYF | TRBD1 | TRBJ2-7 | . | TRBV7-9
TGTGCCAGCAGCTTACGAGGCACTGAAGCTTTCTTT | CASSLRGTEAFF | . | TRBJ1-1 | . | TRBV4-2
TGTGCCAGCAGCTCAGCACGACAGACTAATGAAAAACTGTTTTTT | CASSSARQTNEKLFF | . | TRBJ1-4 | large | TRBV13
TGTGCCAGTGAATCAGGGTCTGGGGCCAACGTCCTGACTTTC | CASESGSGANVLTF | . | TRBJ2-6 | medium-sized | TRBV28
TGTGCCAGCAGCGTTTCCGGGGATCCGTATCAGCCCCAGCATTTT | CASSVSGDPYQPQHF | . | TRBJ1-5 | few | TRBV9
TGTGCCAACCTGACCGCGGGAGGAGAGACCCAGTACTTC | CANLTAGGETQYF | . | TRBJ2-5 | . | TRBV21-1
TGTGCCAGTACCTTGACAGGGTGGGAGCCCCAGCATTTT | CASTLTGWEPQHF | TRBD1 | TRBJ1-5 | . | TRBV19
TGTGCCAGCAGCGAGTTCGGGGGGGAGGAGCTGTTTTTT | CASSEFGGEELFF | TRBD2 | TRBJ2-2 | once | TRBV7-8
TGTGCCAGCGGTCGACAGGGGGCGGGCTATGGCTACACCTTC | CASGRQGAGYGYTF | TRBD1 | TRBJ1-2 | . | TRBV7-4
TGTGCCAGCAGCTTAGTAATTAGCGGGGGAATTTCAGATACGCAGTATTTT | CASSLVISGGISDTQYF | TRBD2 | TRBJ2-3 | few | TRBV7-2
TGTGCCAGCAGCCTGGCGAGCGGGGGGGCAAGTGACATTCAGTACTTC | CASSLASGGASDIQYF | TRBD2 | TRBJ2-4 | . | TRBV7-9
TGTGCCAGTAGTATCGGGGACAACTACGAGCAGTACTTC | CASSIGDNYEQYF | . | TRBJ2-7 | few | TRBV19
TGTGCCAGCAGCCCGGCCGAGGGGGCGGGCTATGGCTACACCTTC | CASSPAEGAGYGYTF | TRBD1 | TRBJ1-2 | medium-sized | TRBV7-2
TGTGCCAGCAGCCTACATCAGGGGCCATCCTACGAGCAGTACTTC | CASSLHQGPSYEQYF | . | TRBJ2-7 | medium-sized | TRBV7-8
TGTGCCAGCAGCTTGGCTGAGACAGGGGGGAGTGAGCCCCAGCATTTT | CASSLAETGGSEPQHF | TRBD1 | TRBJ1-5 | once | TRBV5-4
TGTGCCAGCAGTTTACCATTCCCAGGGACAGATCTAGCCAAAAACATTCAGTACTTC | CASSLPFPGTDLAKNIQYF | TRBD1 | TRBJ2-4 | medium-sized | TRBV28
TGCGCCAGCAGCCAAGAATGGGGGATCTCTGGGGCCAACGTCCTGACTTTC | CASSQEWGISGANVLTF | . | TRBJ2-6 | large | TRBV4-3
TGTGCCAGCAGCTTAGGGGTTAGTCAGCCCCAGCATTTT | CASSLGVSQPQHF | . | TRBJ1-5 | few | TRBV11-3
TGTGCCAGCAGTCCGGACCGTATTAGTCTGGAGGCTTTCTTT | CASSPDRISLEAFF | . | TRBJ1-1 | . | TRBV28
TGTGCCAGCAGTTTCGGACGATATGGCTACACCTTC | CASSFGRYGYTF | . | TRBJ1-2 | . | TRBV28
TGTGCCAGCAGCCTAGGGGGGTTCAATGGCTACACCTTC | CASSLGGFNGYTF | . | TRBJ1-2 | . | TRBV7-2
TGTGCCAGCAGCCTTAGCGGGAGCCCGGACAATGAGCAGTTCTTC | CASSLSGSPDNEQFF | TRBD2 | TRBJ2-1 | medium-sized | TRBV7-3
TGTGCCAGCAGCCCCCCGGTTGGGGGGGGGACTGAAGCTTTCTTT | CASSPPVGGGTEAFF | . | TRBJ1-1 | medium-sized | TRBV7-9
TGTGCCAGCAGCAAGGGACAGACCTACGAGCAGTACTTC | CASSKGQTYEQYF | TRBD1 | TRBJ2-7 | medium-sized | TRBV7-8
TGTGCCTTTTTTCAGCCCCAGCATTTT | CAFFQPQHF | . | TRBJ1-5 | . | TRBV7-9
TGTGCCAGCAGGGACAGTCTCTACGAGCAGTACTTC | CASRDSLYEQYF | . | TRBJ2-7 | . | TRBV6-1
TGTGCCAGCAGCCAAGATAGGGGACAGGACAACTATGGCTACACCTTC | CASSQDRGQDNYGYTF | TRBD1 | TRBJ1-2 | . | TRBV11-2
TGTGCCAGCAGTTTTAACACCGATAGCAATCAGCCCCAGCATTTT | CASSFNTDSNQPQHF | . | TRBJ1-5 | . | TRBV28
TGTGCCAGCCTAATTTTCAGGGGACAGCCCCAGCATTTT | CASLIFRGQPQHF | . | TRBJ1-5 | . | TRBV28
TGTGCCAGCAGTCCATCGGGAGTGGGGGGGACCGGGGGCTACACCTTC | CASSPSGVGGTGGYTF | . | TRBJ1-2 | . | TRBV28
TGTGCCAGCAGCTTAGGCAACGCGGTGAGCACAGATACGCAGTATTTT | CASSLGNAVSTDTQYF | . | TRBJ2-3 | few | TRBV7-9
TGTGCCAGCAGCTTAGCGGGGTGGGGCCAACTAGCCAAAAACATTCAGTACTTC | CASSLAGWGQLAKNIQYF | . | TRBJ2-4 | large | TRBV7-9
TGTGCCAGTAGTGAAAGGGCTGGTACAACTAATGAAAAACTGTTTTTT | CASSERAGTTNEKLFF | . | TRBJ1-4 | large | TRBV19
TGTGCCAGCAGCTTGGGACAGGGGAACACCGGGGAGCTGTTTTTT | CASSLGQGNTGELFF | TRBD1 | TRBJ2-2 | once | TRBV7-9
TGTGCCAGCAGCTTGGTGGACCCCTCAGGAGATACGCAGTATTTT | CASSLVDPSGDTQYF | . | TRBJ2-3 | few | TRBV5-4
TGTGCCAGCAGCTTACGAGGCACTGAAGCTTTCTTT | CASSLRGTEAFF | . | TRBJ1-1 | few | TRBV7-9
TGTGCCAGCAGCTTAGCTCGGAAGTCGGGAAACACCATATATTTT | CASSLARKSGNTIYF | . | TRBJ1-3 | . | TRBV7-9
TGTGCCAGCAGTCCCCACGCGGGACTTATAGATACGCAGTATTTT | CASSPHAGLIDTQYF | . | TRBJ2-3 | . | TRBV7-9
TGTGCCAGCAGCCTAGGGGGGTTCAATGGCTACACCTTC | CASSLGGFNGYTF | . | TRBJ1-2 | few | TRBV5-5
TGCAGCGTTGAAGATTCCTCGACAGGGAGCATGGACGAGCAGTACTTC | CSVEDSSTGSMDEQYF | TRBD1 | TRBJ2-7 | medium-sized | TRBV29-1